The text below deals with one T cell receptor beta chain. What antigen it recognizes has not been identified. Base qualities are not recorded, but no much larger clone differs from it by a single base. Its CDR3 holds 16 amino acids, cysteine through phenylalanine. The CDR3 DNA has 48 bases and is translated from base 1. Per the germline V gene, SGDLS is the CDR1 and YYNGEE is the CDR2. After removal of 0 bases from V and 5 bases from J, the junction retains 4 bases not matched to a gene. TCRbeta CDR3 regions were amplified from genomic DNA by means of the immunoSEQ Assay, a bias-controlled multiplex PCR. Turning to the authors' computational methods: The number of nucleated cells in each sample was estimated from the amplification of reference gene primers within the assay. Sequence reads were collapsed and filtered to measure the absolute abundance of every unique TCRbeta CDR3 rearrangement. For each sample, productive Simpson clonality was calculated by taking the square root of Simpson's diversity index across productive rearrangements. Held by TCRdb, this immuneACCESS table contains in-frame sequences only and omits some clones. Under half of the omission traces to an unresolved V gene where checked; the cause of the rest is unknown. The V and J calls and the clone size are those of that table, but D and trimming were determined from the DNA. The sample yields about 190,000 clones; 80% were counted once. The ten top clones hold roughly 6.4% of the sample.

The sample is drawn from a study of blood T cell repertoires in COVID-19 (TCRdb year 2020). For the wider study: The collaborator samples originated in the United States, Italy and Spain and spanned the acute and convalescent phases of COVID-19. The material from the prospective study consisted of cDNA or gDNA derived from T cells, B-cell-depleted T cells, or PBMCs. Deeply sampled blood TCRbeta repertoires from subjects exposed to, actively infected with, or recovered from COVID-19 were included in the dataset. The repertoires were released in a freely available public database intended as a resource for research on the immune response to SARS-CoV-2. Samples were obtained from the ongoing ImmuneRACE study (first 160 participants) and from some 1,200 subjects provided by 6 global collaborators. A de-identified subject ID, COVID-19 status, age in years and sex were almost always included in the sample metadata. Where available, HLA class I and class II types were taken from metadata supplied by the sample provider and were not determined by assay-based typing. Study-wide findings and limitations: Clinical and demographic metadata were provided uncurated, with the amount varying by source and participant.

Each collaborating institution followed its own protocols to collect whole blood in K2EDTA tubes. For TCRbeta analysis, collaborators shipped samples as frozen whole blood, isolated PBMCs, or DNA extracted from either of those sample types. The sequence came from a man in his sixties with acute or convalescent COVID-19. The source material was peripheral blood. The receptor chain draws on TRBV9 and TRBJ2-1, and TRBD2 aligns with 11 junction nucleotides. Here is the DNA: TGTGCCAGCAGCGTAGGGGCTAGCGGGGGGCACAATGAGCAGTTCTTC. This is translated as CASSVGASGGHNEQFF.